These T cell receptor beta chains were read from a single sample in a study of T cells after yellow fever vaccination. TCRdb ran MiXCR on the 5' RACE reads and lists one entry per CDR3 protein. Among 400,000 or so distinct CDR3 sequences listed, around 6.4% were seen once. This material consisted of PBMCs, taken 5 days after the yellow fever booster vaccination. The receptors here all came from a man aged 25 to 40 who received the YFV17D yellow fever vaccine. The CDR3 runs from the conserved cysteine through the conserved F or W. The D gene is left open where the match is weak. Clone size, where shown, is once, few, many, or a class for clones that have expanded.

v_gene,d_gene,j_gene,abundance,CDR3nt,CDR3aa
TRBV29-1,TRBD1,TRBJ2-3,few,TGCAGCGTTTCCCGGGACAGCGATACGCAGTATTTT,CSVSRDSDTQYF
TRBV29-1,-,TRBJ2-5,many,TGCAGCGTTGAAGAGTCTGGAGGAGAGACCCAGTACTTC,CSVEESGGETQYF
TRBV18,-,TRBJ2-5,few,TGTGCCAGCTCAGTACCTCAAGAGACCCAGTACTTC,CASSVPQETQYF
TRBV28,-,TRBJ2-2,-,TGTGCCAGCAGTCAAACAGACTACACCGGGGAGCTGTTTTTT,CASSQTDYTGELFF
TRBV5-1,-,TRBJ2-5,-,TGCGCCAGCAGCTTGGGGACACAGGGAGACGGAGAGACCCAGTACTTC,CASSLGTQGDGETQYF
TRBV20-1,-,TRBJ1-6,many,TGCAGTGCTAGAGAAAACAGGGTCGGGAGTTCACCCCTCCACTTT,CSARENRVGSSPLHF
TRBV14,-,TRBJ2-3,-,TGTGCCAGCAGCCATAGCTGGGATACGCAGTATTTT,CASSHSWDTQYF
TRBV7-2,-,TRBJ1-6,-,TGTGCCAGCAGCTTAGAGTCCCAGATGACTTCACCCCTCCACTTT,CASSLESQMTSPLHF
TRBV4-3,-,TRBJ2-7,few,TGCGCCAGCAGCCAAGATCGAGGCAGGGGGGGCTACGAGCAGTACTTC,CASSQDRGRGGYEQYF
TRBV6-5,TRBD2,TRBJ2-1,few,TGTGCCAGCAGTTCCCTAGCGGGAGCCATTTCTGAGCAGTTCTTC,CASSSLAGAISEQFF
TRBV20-1,-,TRBJ2-1,many,TGCAGTGCTAGCGCCAATGGGGATGAGCAGTTCTTC,CSASANGDEQFF
TRBV6-1,-,TRBJ2-3,many,TGTGCCAGCAGAGCTCGACGGGGTTCGGATACGCAGTATTTT,CASRARRGSDTQYF
TRBV29-1,-,TRBJ2-3,many,TGCAGCGTTGACGGGGGACCAGATACGCAGTATTTT,CSVDGGPDTQYF
TRBV25-1,-,TRBJ2-5,many,TGTGCCAGCACCTCACAGGCCTTTCAAGAGACCCAGTACTTC,CASTSQAFQETQYF
TRBV3-1,-,TRBJ2-7,many,TGTGCCAGCCGGAGTGGTTACGAGCAGTACTTC,CASRSGYEQYF
TRBV28,TRBD2,TRBJ2-1,many,TGTGCCAGCAGTCGTAGCCAAGCGGGAGGCTATGAGCAGTTCTTC,CASSRSQAGGYEQFF
TRBV20-1,TRBD1,TRBJ2-2,few,TGCAGTGCAGTTTTGCCCGGGACAGGAAACACCGGGGAGCTGTTTTTT,CSAVLPGTGNTGELFF
TRBV20-1,-,TRBJ2-3,few,TGCAGTGCTAGTTATTCTGAGGGGGCAGATACGCAGTATTTT,CSASYSEGADTQYF
TRBV6-2/TRBV6-3,-,TRBJ2-5,few,TGTGCCAGCAGCGCCCGTCTGATTCAGTACCAAGAGACCCAGTACTTC,CASSARLIQYQETQYF
TRBV7-2,-,TRBJ1-3,few,TGTGCCAGCAGCTCCCAGTTCGGAAACACCATATATTTT,CASSSQFGNTIYF
TRBV29-1,-,TRBJ2-2,few,TGCAGCGTCGGACCACCCCGATGGACACCCGGGGAGCTGTTTTTT,CSVGPPRWTPGELFF
TRBV5-1,TRBD2,TRBJ2-3,-,TGCGCCAGCAGCGGCAGCGGGAGAGCAGATACGCAGTATTTT,CASSGSGRADTQYF
TRBV29-1,-,TRBJ1-4,-,TGCAGCGTTGGAAGGGGCGTAGACGAAAAACTGTTTTTT,CSVGRGVDEKLFF
TRBV27,-,TRBJ2-7,many,TGTGCCAGCAGTCGGCCGGGACGCCCCTACGAGCAGTACTTC,CASSRPGRPYEQYF
TRBV12-3/TRBV12-4,-,TRBJ2-7,few,TGTGCCAGCAGTTTAGAACCTGGTGGAACCTACGAGCAGTACTTC,CASSLEPGGTYEQYF
TRBV9,-,TRBJ2-7,few,TGTGCCAGCAGCGTGAGTAGCGGCTACGAGCAGTACTTC,CASSVSSGYEQYF
TRBV7-2,-,TRBJ2-4,many,TGTGCCAGCACCAAGCCATCCTTGGGTCCCATTCAGTACTTC,CASTKPSLGPIQYF
TRBV29-1,-,TRBJ2-5,few,TGCAGCGTTGGGCTAGCTGAGGAGACCCAGTACTTC,CSVGLAEETQYF
TRBV5-6,-,TRBJ2-7,-,TGTGCCAGCAGCTTGGGGGACCCGAAGATCTTATTATACGAGCAGTACTTC,CASSLGDPKILLYEQYF
TRBV20-1,-,TRBJ2-7,few,TGCAGTGCTAATCTGGGGGAGATTGGCGAGCAGTACTTC,CSANLGEIGEQYF
TRBV4-3,-,TRBJ1-6,few,TGCGCCAGCAGCCAAGATGACAGGTCTCAACCCCTCCACTTT,CASSQDDRSQPLHF
TRBV9,TRBD1,TRBJ2-7,-,TGTGCCAGCAGCATGGGACAGGGGATCCACGAGCAGTACTTC,CASSMGQGIHEQYF
TRBV29-1,-,TRBJ2-1,-,TGCAGCGTTCTTAGGGGCAAGCAGTTCTTC,CSVLRGKQFF
TRBV20-1,TRBD1,TRBJ1-4,few,TGCAGTGTTACCGGGACAGCCGACGAAAAACTGTTTTTT,CSVTGTADEKLFF
TRBV10-3,TRBD1,TRBJ2-2,-,TGTGCCATCTCCGGGACAGGGAACACCGGGGAGCTGTTTTTT,CAISGTGNTGELFF
TRBV20-1,-,TRBJ2-3,-,TGCAGTGCTCTCCAGGGACTGAGCACAGATACGCAGTATTTT,CSALQGLSTDTQYF
TRBV20-1,-,TRBJ1-1,-,TGCAGTGCTAGTTGGACAGAAAATGAAGCTTTCTTT,CSASWTENEAFF
TRBV5-1,-,TRBJ2-5,few,TGCGCCAGCAGCTTGTGGGGAGAGACCCAGTACTTC,CASSLWGETQYF
TRBV12-3/TRBV12-4,-,TRBJ1-1,-,TGTGCCAGCAGTTTAGCAGCCAGAGGGTTTTGGAACACTGAAGCTTTCTTT,CASSLAARGFWNTEAFF
TRBV7-2,-,TRBJ2-1,few,TGTGCCAGCAGCCTAGGGGGCGGGGGTCTCAATGAGCAGTTCTTC,CASSLGGGGLNEQFF
TRBV29-1,-,TRBJ2-4,many,TGCAGCGTTGCTTCCACGAAAAACATTCAGTACTTC,CSVASTKNIQYF
TRBV7-9,-,TRBJ2-5,-,TGTGCCAGCAGCTTAGCGGATTTCCGCGGTGGAGAGACCCAGTACTTC,CASSLADFRGGETQYF
TRBV11-2,-,TRBJ2-1,few,TGTGCCAGCAGCGCACTAGTGAGTGCGGGGAATGAGCAGTTCTTC,CASSALVSAGNEQFF
TRBV12-3/TRBV12-4,-,TRBJ2-1,many,TGTGCCCGATCACCGGCGGTGCGGGATAGGCAGTTCTTC,CARSPAVRDRQFF
TRBV11-2,TRBD1,TRBJ2-7,-,TGTGCCAGCAGTCTAGGGGGCTACGCAGGAGTTGGGTACGAGCAGTACTTC,CASSLGGYAGVGYEQYF